The TCR beta chain under discussion was sequenced for a study of blood T cell repertoires in COVID-19. This clone was counted between two and nine times. Within the sample, other DNA sequences also encode this same CDR3. Original processing notes: The assay estimated nucleated cells by amplifying reference gene primers. The assay was immunoSEQ multiplex PCR, and TCRdb's table has in-frame clones only and misses some. V and J calls and clone size are copied from that table; D and trimming were computed from the DNA. This sample has tens of thousands of clones, with around 87% found just once. Germline V gene lookup returns CDR1 DFQATT and CDR2 SNEGSKA (reference sequence). V was shortened by 0 bases and J by 7 bases, with 6 bases between the two germline ends. The CDR3 is 11 amino acids.

This TCR derives from a man in his 60s with acute or convalescent COVID-19. Sequenced sample: peripheral blood. The chain uses TRBV20-1 and TRBJ1-2, with no clear D. Here the CDR3 DNA reads TGCAGTGCTAGAGATCCGGGTGGCTACACCTTC. Encoded protein: CSARDPGGYTF.